A single sample is the source of the 13 T cell receptor beta chains below, sequenced in a study of beta chain features in type 1 diabetes. Investigators reverse transcribed all isolated RNA, so they sequenced expressed TCRB transcripts. Assay used: immunoSEQ multiplex PCR; TCRdb lists only in-frame clones, some missing. The data contain roughly 230,000 clones, roughly 9.6% of them singletons. The sample consisted of naive CD4+ T cells from blood. The source of these receptors is a young woman in good health.

The V and J genes are TRBV6-6 and TRBJ2-7; possible D gene TRBD1, 6 bases. Germline V gives CDR1 MNHNY, CDR2 SVGAGI (reference sequence). This CDR3 spans 15 amino acids. V lost 0 bases to trimming and J lost 0 bases, with 9 bases between them. In nucleotides, the CDR3 is TGTGCCAGCAGTTACTCGATAGGGGGCTCCTACGAGCAGTACTTC. Translated, it gives CASSYSIGGSYEQYF.

The CDR3: CASSVDGRSGGPYNEQFF. CDR3 nucleotides: TGTGCCAGCAGCGTAGACGGGAGGAGCGGGGGGCCCTACAATGAGCAGTTCTTC. The rearrangement joins TRBV9 to TRBJ2-1; 9 bases fit TRBD2. The CDR3 contains 18 residues. Germline loops: CDR1 SGDLS, CDR2 YYNGEE. V was clipped by 0 bases and J by 2 bases; unmatched bases: 9.

This clone was seen a handful of times. The chain has TRBV5-1 and TRBJ2-7; D remains unclear. In germline, CDR1 is SGHRS, CDR2 YFSETQ. V was trimmed by 4 bases and J by 3 bases, leaving 14 bases between them. The CDR3 totals 14 residues. The CDR3 DNA reads TGCGCCAGCAGCGCGACCGGAGCCTACTACGAGCAGTACTTC. Protein sequence: CASSATGAYYEQYF.

The sample holds a few counts of this clone. V is TRBV11-1 and J is TRBJ1-1; D gene ambiguous. CDR3 length: 15 amino acids. CDR1 SGHAT and CDR2 FQDESV come from the germline V gene (reference sequence). Deletions cut 5 bases from V and 1 base from J, with 14 bases between. The chain's CDR3 is CASSPLGEGNTEAFF. The CDR3 region has the DNA TGTGCCAGCAGCCCCCTTGGCGAGGGGAACACTGAAGCTTTCTTT.

The chain links TRBV19 to TRBJ2-1; 8 bases fit TRBD1. Germline trimming cut 10 bases from V and 8 bases from J; bases unmatched to any gene: 10. Germline assignment: CDR1 LNHDA and CDR2 SQIVND (reference sequence). CDR3 size: 13 residues. CDR3: CANPGQETDEQFF. CDR3 DNA: TGTGCCAATCCGGGACAGGAGACCGATGAGCAGTTCTTC.

V and J are TRBV10-3 and TRBJ1-1, with 8 nucleotides matching TRBD1. Germline trimming cut 8 bases from V and 1 base from J; bases unmatched to any gene: 9. CDR1 is ENHRY, CDR2 SYGVKD, per germline. The CDR3 length is 15 residues. CDR3 residues: CAIARTGTTNTEAFF. The DNA for the CDR3 is TGTGCCATCGCTAGGACAGGGACTACGAACACTGAAGCTTTCTTT.

This clone was recorded a few times. The chain has TRBV5-1 and TRBJ1-6; no clear D gene. CDR3 length: 16 residues. V lost 4 bases, J lost 8 bases, and 19 bases lay in between. The germline V gene has CDR1 SGHRS and CDR2 YFSETQ. CDR3 coding DNA: TGCGCCAGCAGCGCGGGAACGGACGGGTCGGATTCACCCCTCCACTTT. Amino acids: CASSAGTDGSDSPLHF. The full variable domain, completed using reference TRBV5-1 and TRBJ1-6, is KAGVTQTPRYLIKTRGQQVTLSCSPISGHRSVSWYQQTPGQGLQFLFEYFSETQRNKGNFPGRFSGRQFSNSRSEMNVSTLELGDSALYLCASSAGTDGSDSPLHFGNGTRLTVT.

This clone was found a few times. The chain recombines TRBV5-1 with TRBJ2-7; possible D gene TRBD2, 5 bases. CDR1 is SGHRS, CDR2 YFSETQ, per germline. This CDR3 contains 15 residues. V lost 3 bases and J lost 0, with 13 bases in between. The CDR3 is CASSSLGVRSYEQYF. The CDR3 DNA reads TGCGCCAGCAGCTCCCTCGGGGTCCGCTCCTACGAGCAGTACTTC.

This chain joins TRBV7-9 and TRBJ2-1; D not certain. Germline CDR1 SEHNR, CDR2 FQNEAQ (reference sequence). Trimming left V 3 bases short and J 4 bases short, with 10 bases between. The CDR3 length is 14 residues. CDR3 sequence: CASSFVALYNEQFF. The CDR3 nucleotides are TGTGCCAGCAGCTTCGTGGCCTTATACAATGAGCAGTTCTTC.

This clone was observed a handful of times. The rearrangement links TRBV7-9 to TRBJ1-4; D ambiguous. V was cut by 5 bases and J by 2 bases, with 9 bases left in between. This CDR3 contains 14 residues. The germline CDR1 and CDR2 sequences are SEHNR and FQNEAQ (reference sequence). As DNA, the CDR3 is TGTGCCAGCAGCCCCCCCCCGACTAATGAAAAACTGTTTTTT. Translated, it gives CASSPPPTNEKLFF.

The V and J genes are TRBV4-1 and TRBJ2-3, with 8 bases that match TRBD2. The V and J ends lost 5 bases and 5 bases, in that order; junction bases with no gene match: 6. This CDR3 contains 14 residues. Germline V gives CDR1 MGHRA, CDR2 YSYEKL. CDR3 region: CASSNGGAVDTQYF. CDR3 nucleotide sequence: TGCGCCAGCAGCAACGGGGGGGCAGTAGATACGCAGTATTTT.

This clone showed up just a few times. The V gene is TRBV14, the J gene TRBJ2-7; maybe TRBD1 (6 bases). Germline-derived CDR1 and CDR2 are SGHDN and FVKESK. The CDR3 covers 13 residues. V lost 4 bases, J lost 4 bases, and 11 bases lay in between. CDR3: CASSRLQGYEQYF. In nucleotides, the CDR3 is TGTGCCAGCAGCCGACTACAGGGTTACGAGCAGTACTTC.

This clone was recorded a few times. This rearrangement joins TRBV5-1 to TRBJ2-1; D possibly corresponds to TRBD1 (6 bases). Trimming removed 7 bases at V and 8 bases at J, with 22 bases between. There are 15 residues in the CDR3. Germline CDR1 reads SGHRS; CDR2 reads YFSETQ. CDR3 amino acids: CASASPSGTRDEQFF. The CDR3, as DNA: TGCGCCAGCGCCTCCCCCTCCGGGACAAGGGATGAGCAGTTCTTC.